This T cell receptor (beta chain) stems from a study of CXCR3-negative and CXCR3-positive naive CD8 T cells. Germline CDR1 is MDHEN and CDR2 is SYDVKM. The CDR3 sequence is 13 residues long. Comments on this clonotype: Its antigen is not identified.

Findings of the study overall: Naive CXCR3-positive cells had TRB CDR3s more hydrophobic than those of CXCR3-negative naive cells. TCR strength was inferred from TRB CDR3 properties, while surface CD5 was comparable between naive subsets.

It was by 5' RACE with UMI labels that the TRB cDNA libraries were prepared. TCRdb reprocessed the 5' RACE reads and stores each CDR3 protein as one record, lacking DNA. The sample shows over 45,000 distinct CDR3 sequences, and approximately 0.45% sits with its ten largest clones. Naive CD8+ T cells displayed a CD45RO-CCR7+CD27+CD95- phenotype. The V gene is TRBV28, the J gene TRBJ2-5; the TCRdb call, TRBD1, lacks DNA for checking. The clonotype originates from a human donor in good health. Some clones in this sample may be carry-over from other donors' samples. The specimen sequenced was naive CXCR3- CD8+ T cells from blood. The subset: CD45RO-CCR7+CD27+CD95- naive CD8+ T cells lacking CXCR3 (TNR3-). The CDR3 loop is CASRVQRLETQYF.